This T cell receptor (beta chain) comes out of a study of CD8+ T cells in alopecia areata. About the study: Tofacitinib continued for 6 to 18 months and was then withheld for 6 months.

General observations from the study: Sequencing of scalp samples also captures resident alphabeta T cells of normal skin. The study found tofacitinib significantly decreased scalp clonality and expanded CD8+ clones among the top 100.

Extracted from the samples, RNA was reverse transcribed into cDNA to serve as the sequencing template. Profiling relied on immunoSEQ multiplex PCR, and the TCRdb table lists in-frame clones only, not all of them. The table records roughly 250,000 clones, around 64% of them present only once. In germline, CDR1 is SGHAT, CDR2 FQNNGV. V gave up 2 bases and J gave up 5 bases, with 9 bases separating them. This CDR3 has 13 residues. This clone was counted between two and nine times. The antigen is unknown. Treatment here: oral pan-JAK inhibitor, 5-10 mg twice daily. The sequence came from a human donor with alopecia areata. The starting material was CD4+ T cells sorted from blood, obtained at approximately week 51, from a patient treated with tofacitinib. This sequence joins TRBV11-2 and TRBJ2-5; D is uncertain. The CDR3 DNA sequence: TGTGCCAGCAGCTTATATCTGGGGGAGACCCAGTACTTC. It codes for CASSLYLGETQYF.